The rows below give T cell receptor beta chains drawn from one sample of a study of OX40 agonist ivuxolimab in advanced cancers. Assay: immunoSEQ multiplex PCR; the TCRdb copy retains only in-frame clones and omits some. Seen here are about 62,000 clones, over 75% observed once, and the top ten hold about 4.8%. The sequencing here drew on CD4+ or CD8+ T cells sorted from blood, taken in a trial of the OX40 agonist ivuxolimab. The receptors shown here come from an adult with an advanced solid tumor such as melanoma, head and neck, liver or kidney cancer. Each CDR3 is given with its conserved first and last residue. The order of the fields is J gene, V gene, CDR3 protein.

J gene: TRBJ1-2
V gene: TRBV6-5
CDR3 protein: CASSPGSYGYTF

J gene: TRBJ2-1
V gene: TRBV5-1
CDR3 protein: CASHPLAGGSNEQFF

J gene: TRBJ1-2
V gene: TRBV2
CDR3 protein: CASSDRKSTYGYTF

J gene: TRBJ2-1
V gene: TRBV6-5
CDR3 protein: CASSYLGEQFF

J gene: TRBJ1-2
V gene: TRBV15
CDR3 protein: CATSTGGYGYTF

J gene: TRBJ1-5
V gene: TRBV28
CDR3 protein: CASSPRDRPLEPQHF

J gene: TRBJ2-3
V gene: TRBV6-4
CDR3 protein: CASSEVRGADTQYF

J gene: TRBJ1-2
V gene: TRBV2
CDR3 protein: CASSEVRGAGAEGYTF

J gene: TRBJ1-1
V gene: TRBV18
CDR3 protein: CASSPPKGKDTEAFF

J gene: TRBJ2-6
V gene: TRBV6-4
CDR3 protein: CASSDSGSPGANVLTF

J gene: TRBJ2-1
V gene: TRBV14
CDR3 protein: CASSHGRSNEQFF

J gene: TRBJ2-2
V gene: TRBV5-1
CDR3 protein: CASSESYRGVRSGELFF

J gene: TRBJ2-7
V gene: TRBV6-5
CDR3 protein: CASSSQGPGQYF

J gene: TRBJ1-1
V gene: TRBV29-1
CDR3 protein: CSVGDGPEAFF

J gene: TRBJ2-1
V gene: TRBV11-1
CDR3 protein: CASSPEARLLRGEQFF

J gene: TRBJ1-5
V gene: TRBV5-6
CDR3 protein: CASSLQRQGILAQPQHF

J gene: TRBJ1-6
V gene: TRBV7-3
CDR3 protein: CASSLAIVSDRVGSPLHF

J gene: TRBJ1-2
V gene: TRBV30
CDR3 protein: CAWTGTANYGYTF

J gene: TRBJ2-2
V gene: TRBV6-6
CDR3 protein: CASSVSGELFF

J gene: TRBJ1-5
V gene: TRBV28
CDR3 protein: CASSLQGQGQQPQHF

J gene: TRBJ1-3
V gene: TRBV2
CDR3 protein: CASGDRVPSGNTIYF

J gene: TRBJ2-2
V gene: TRBV28
CDR3 protein: CASRDPNTGELFF

J gene: TRBJ1-3
V gene: TRBV5-1
CDR3 protein: CASSLAGISSGNTIYF

J gene: TRBJ2-7
V gene: TRBV6-6
CDR3 protein: CASTPPPGQGTYEQYF

J gene: TRBJ1-1
V gene: TRBV6-1
CDR3 protein: CASSEVSRGEAFF

J gene: TRBJ2-5
V gene: TRBV7-2
CDR3 protein: CASSLALAAWETQYF

J gene: TRBJ1-1
V gene: TRBV7-9
CDR3 protein: CASSLYGFRLTEAFF

J gene: TRBJ1-1
V gene: TRBV23-1
CDR3 protein: CASSQSEGQANTEAFF